In its sample, the clone carrying this TCR beta chain was seen many times. Its antigen is currently unknown. Time point meaning: patch test 1, 2 weeks after DPC sensitization. Treatment described: therapeutic diphenylcyclopropenone sensitization with weekly scalp DPC. These data originate in a study of human T cells and chemical hapten exposure. Study context: Weekly scalp doses of diphenylcyclopropenone were given to patients during the roughly 25-week study.

General study results and limits: Donor immune responses may differ from healthy people's, since all donors had alopecia.

TCRdb fed the RACE reads into MiXCR, producing one record per CDR3 protein. Among roughly 180,000 distinct CDR3 sequences listed, approximately 15% were seen once. This receptor was identified in a woman in her 30s with alopecia areata. Some clones in this sample may be carry-over from other donors' samples. The source was whole blood, collected in connection with sensitization to the hapten diphenylcyclopropenone (DPC).

As DNA, the CDR3 is TGTGCCAGCAGCTTTAACAGGGGAGACACGCAGTATTTT. Translated: CASSFNRGDTQYF. The chain joins TRBV7-2 to TRBJ2-3; 7 bases agree with TRBD1. CDR3 length: 13 residues. The germline CDR1 and CDR2 sequences are SGHTA and FQGNSA. The V segment lost 3 bases and the J segment 9 bases; nucleotides outside the gene matches: 6. Using reference TRBV7-2 and TRBJ2-3 for the parts outside the CDR3, the full variable domain is GAGVSQSPSNKVTEKGKDVELRCDPISGHTALYWYRQSLGQGLEFLIYFQGNSAPDKSGLPSDRFSAERTGGSVSTLTIQRTQQEDSAVYLCASSFNRGDTQYFGPGTRLTVL.